The 26 T cell receptor beta chains presented below share a single source sample, sequenced in a study of identical twins. TCRdb reprocessed the 5' RACE reads via MiXCR and lists one record per CDR3 protein. The table records roughly 700,000 distinct CDR3 sequences, 8.5% to 9.5% of them present only once. The sample was also linked to a second study, of yellow fever vaccine responses in identical twins.

Sequenced input: PBMCs. The origin of the receptors is a woman younger than 30 in good health.

This clonotype was observed at least ten times. V and J are TRBV7-9 and TRBJ2-7; D gene unclear. CDR1 and CDR2 (germline): SEHNR, FQNEAQ (reference sequence). This CDR3 has 15 residues. Trimming left V 3 bases short and J 3 bases short, with 15 bases between. The CDR3 protein is CASSFFHRVNYEQYF. DNA for the CDR3: TGTGCCAGCAGCTTTTTCCATCGGGTCAACTACGAGCAGTACTTC.

The chain carries TRBV4-3 and TRBJ1-6; a possible D gene is TRBD1 (6 bases). The V gene lost 0 bases and the J gene lost 5 bases, with 11 bases spanning the gap. CDR3 length equals 16 residues. Germline values: CDR1 LGHNA, CDR2 YSLEER. CDR3 sequence reads: CASSQDGAGDNSPLHF. The CDR3 coding sequence is TGCGCCAGCAGCCAAGACGGGGCAGGGGATAATTCACCCCTCCACTTT.

The chain uses TRBV20-1 and TRBJ2-7, with 8 bases fitting TRBD2. After removal of 6 bases from V and 1 base from J, the junction contained 5 bases not matched to a gene. CDR1 is DFQATT, CDR2 SNEGSKA, per germline (reference sequence). The CDR3 totals 13 residues. CDR3 sequence reads: CSAPSGFSYEQYF. For the CDR3, the DNA is TGCAGTGCCCCTAGCGGGTTTTCCTACGAGCAGTACTTC.

This CDR3 reads CASSDDPGGQPQHF. DNA of the CDR3: TGTGCCAGCAGCGACGACCCGGGCGGTCAGCCCCAGCATTTT. The rearrangement links TRBV11-2 to TRBJ1-5; no clear D gene. Trimming stripped 5 bases from V and 6 bases from J, with 14 bases between. The CDR3 covers 14 residues. Germline V CDR1 and CDR2: SGHAT, FQNNGV.

This clonotype was detected ten times or more. The chain links TRBV5-1 to TRBJ2-2; 7 nucleotides align to TRBD1. This CDR3 has 15 residues. The J segment lost 3 bases and the V segment lost 4 bases, leaving 6 bases of the junction unmatched. Per germline, CDR1 SGHRS and CDR2 YFSETQ. As DNA, the CDR3 is TGCGCCAGCAGCCCTTGGGACAGTCACACCGGGGAGCTGTTTTTT. Translation gives CASSPWDSHTGELFF.

This clonotype was seen more than once but under ten times. The chain has TRBV27 and TRBJ2-1; 14 bases match TRBD2. Per the germline V gene, CDR1 is MNHEY and CDR2 is SMNVEV (reference sequence). The CDR3 is 16 amino acids. V trimming: 6 bases; J trimming: 8 bases; junction bases outside the gene matches: 9. CDR3 region: CASRGLAGVPPHEQFF. CDR3 in DNA: TGTGCCAGCAGGGGACTAGCGGGAGTTCCCCCACATGAGCAGTTCTTC.

The rearrangement links TRBV6-1 to TRBJ2-2; D is unresolved. With 8 bases removed from V and 6 bases from J, the gap between germline ends came to 4 bases. The V gene's germline CDR1 is MNHNS and CDR2 SASEGT. The CDR3 has 10 amino acids. CDR3 sequence reads: CASLAGELFF. The CDR3 DNA is TGTGCCAGCCTGGCCGGGGAGCTGTTTTTT.

This clonotype came up a few times. V is TRBV27 and J is TRBJ2-3; D gene uncertain. CDR1 and CDR2 from the germline V gene are MNHEY and SMNVEV (reference sequence). This CDR3 spans 13 amino acids. Trimming pared 3 bases from V and 7 bases from J, leaving 11 bases between. The CDR3 reads CASSFVGENTQYF. CDR3 nucleotides: TGTGCCAGCAGTTTCGTTGGGGAAAATACGCAGTATTTT.

This chain connects TRBV6-5 to TRBJ2-3, with 8 bases identical to TRBD2. This CDR3 region has 16 residues. Germline V lookup: CDR1 MNHEY, CDR2 SVGAGI. Trimming removed 4 bases from V and 8 bases from J; junction bases left unmatched: 14. CDR3 coding DNA: TGTGCCAGCAGTTTGACTAGCGTTGGGTATAGAGGTACGCAGTATTTT. Protein product: CASSLTSVGYRGTQYF.

This clonotype was observed at least ten times. The CDR3 region is CASSLIAGVYEQYF. The CDR3 DNA sequence: TGTGCCAGCAGTTTGATAGCGGGGGTCTACGAGCAGTACTTC. This sequence joins TRBV12-3 or TRBV12-4 and TRBJ2-7; 9 nucleotides match TRBD2. Germline trimming cut 3 bases from V and 3 bases from J; bases unmatched to any gene: 3. The CDR3 extends over 14 amino acids.

This clonotype was recorded at least ten times. The chain joins TRBV11-2 to TRBJ2-1; TRBD2 matches 10 bases. The J segment lost 5 bases and the V segment lost 5 bases, leaving 6 bases of the junction unmatched. Per the germline V gene, CDR1 is SGHAT and CDR2 is FQNNGV. The CDR3 has 15 amino acids. CDR3 DNA: TGTGCCAGCAGCCCCGTAGCGGGGGGACACAATGAGCAGTTCTTC. Translated: CASSPVAGGHNEQFF.

This clonotype was detected ten times or more. The chain links TRBV21-1 to TRBJ2-3; TRBD2 is the table's D call, not checked against the DNA. TRBV21-1 corresponds to a pseudogene. There are 15 residues in the CDR3. CDR3 in DNA: TGTGCCAGCGCGTGGACCGGCGTCCTCCCAGATACGCAGTATTTT. Protein: CASAWTGVLPDTQYF.

This clonotype was counted only a few times. The CDR3 reads CASRRGGGNTGELFF. The CDR3 DNA follows: TGTGCCAGCAGGCGGGGGGGAGGAAACACCGGGGAGCTGTTTTTT. V gene TRBV28 combines with J gene TRBJ2-2, with 9 nucleotides matching TRBD2. The CDR3 loop spans 15 amino acids. The germline V gene has CDR1 MDHEN and CDR2 SYDVKM. V lost 6 bases, J lost 2 bases, and 4 bases stayed unmatched.

This clonotype showed up many times. The chain is built from TRBV29-1 and TRBJ2-1; D is uncertain. This CDR3 region has 14 residues. Germline-derived CDR1 and CDR2 are SQVTM and ANQGSEA. V was shortened by 7 bases and J by 5 bases, with 18 bases between the two germline ends. In nucleotides, the CDR3 is TGCAGCGCTAGGCACGAAGGGAAGAACAATGAGCAGTTCTTC. Protein product: CSARHEGKNNEQFF.

The sample holds many counts of this clonotype. CDR3 nucleotides: TGCAGCGGACAGGGGGCTTACGAGCAGTACTTC. Amino acid sequence: CSGQGAYEQYF. The chain couples TRBV29-1 to TRBJ2-7; 10 bases match TRBD1. After removal of 7 bases from V and 4 bases from J, the junction contained 1 base not matched to a gene. The CDR3 is 11 residues long. Germline V CDR1 and CDR2: SQVTM, ANQGSEA.

The chain carries TRBV20-1 and TRBJ2-1; no definite D call. Trimming stripped 3 bases from V and 8 bases from J, with 2 bases between. CDR3 length equals 9 residues. The germline V gene encodes CDR1 DFQATT and CDR2 SNEGSKA (reference sequence). CDR3 region: CSARYEQFF. Here the CDR3 DNA reads TGCAGTGCTAGGTATGAGCAGTTCTTC.

The V call is TRBV28, the J call TRBJ2-7; 9 bases agree with TRBD1. This CDR3 region has 16 residues. V lost 5 bases and J lost 6; bases outside the gene matches: 14. Per the germline V gene, CDR1 is MDHEN and CDR2 is SYDVKM. This CDR3 is CASSPGTGWELGEQYF. CDR3 coding DNA: TGTGCCAGCAGTCCAGGGACAGGGTGGGAGTTGGGCGAGCAGTACTTC.

This rearrangement joins TRBV21-1 to TRBJ2-7; TRBD1 reflects the table's D call only, with no check against the DNA. TRBV21-1 is annotated as a pseudogene. The length of the CDR3 is 16 residues. CDR3 amino acids: CASSGRCGTGAYEQYF. CDR3 DNA sequence: TGTGCCAGCAGCGGACGATGTGGGACAGGGGCTTACGAGCAGTACTTC.

This clonotype was counted only a few times. CDR3 DNA sequence: TGCAGTGCTAGAGTGGGGGATCAGCCCCAGCATTTT. Its protein product is CSARVGDQPQHF. The rearrangement uses TRBV20-1 and TRBJ1-5; D might be TRBD1 (5 bases). This CDR3 region has 12 residues. Germline values: CDR1 DFQATT, CDR2 SNEGSKA (reference sequence). Trimming left V 1 base short and J 5 bases short, with 6 bases between.

This clonotype was counted many times. This chain connects TRBV14 to TRBJ1-1; D gene uncertain. The CDR3 runs to 14 residues. V was cut by 1 base and J by 1 base, with 7 bases left in between. From germline, CDR1 is SGHDN and CDR2 FVKESK. In DNA, the CDR3 is TGTGCCAGCAGCCAAGCGGGGAGGAACACTGAAGCTTTCTTT. Its translation is CASSQAGRNTEAFF.

This clonotype turned up a few times. The chain employs TRBV2 and TRBJ2-1; D might be TRBD1 (6 bases). The CDR3 length is 17 residues. The germline V gene has CDR1 SNHLY and CDR2 FYNNEI. V dropped 10 bases and J dropped 0 bases, with 22 bases sitting between them. The CDR3: CAIPSPNRASSYNEQFF. The CDR3 nucleotides read TGTGCCATCCCCTCCCCAAACAGGGCCAGCTCCTACAATGAGCAGTTCTTC.

The CDR3 reads CASSEYRGLNTGELFF. The CDR3 DNA sequence: TGCGCCAGCAGCGAATACAGGGGGCTTAACACCGGGGAGCTGTTTTTT. The chain recombines TRBV5-1 with TRBJ2-2; 9 bases are shared with TRBD1. V trimming: 4 bases; J trimming: 2 bases; junction bases outside the gene matches: 6. CDR1 and CDR2 from the germline V gene are SGHRS and YFSETQ. The length of the CDR3 is 16 residues.

This clonotype was observed a handful of times. The chain has TRBV27 and TRBJ2-3; 13 bases match TRBD2. The J segment lost 4 bases and the V segment lost 3 bases, leaving 7 bases of the junction unmatched. The CDR3 runs 17 residues. The germline V gene has CDR1 MNHEY and CDR2 SMNVEV (reference sequence). The CDR3 sequence: CASSFLLAGGPSDTQYF. CDR3 nucleotide sequence: TGTGCCAGCAGTTTTTTACTAGCGGGAGGGCCATCAGATACGCAGTATTTT.

The J gene is TRBJ2-2, the V gene TRBV11-2, with 9 nucleotides matching TRBD1. CDR1 is SGHAT and CDR2 is FQNNGV in the germline V gene. Trimming cost V 6 bases and J 3 bases; bases outside gene matches: 8. The length of the CDR3 is 16 residues. The CDR3 DNA follows: TGTGCCAGCAGGGATCCGGGACAGGGATACACCGGGGAGCTGTTTTTT. Translation gives CASRDPGQGYTGELFF.

The chain employs TRBV5-1 and TRBJ2-2; unclear D gene. The germline V gene has CDR1 SGHRS and CDR2 YFSETQ. The V end was cut by 4 bases, the J end by 6 bases, with 13 bases between. The length of the CDR3 is 14 residues. CDR3 protein: CASSPDGGPGELFF. The DNA of the CDR3 is TGCGCCAGCAGCCCGGACGGTGGTCCCGGGGAGCTGTTTTTT. Complete variable domain (other parts from reference TRBV5-1 and TRBJ2-2): KAGVTQTPRYLIKTRGQQVTLSCSPISGHRSVSWYQQTPGQGLQFLFEYFSETQRNKGNFPGRFSGRQFSNSRSEMNVSTLELGDSALYLCASSPDGGPGELFFGEGSRLTVL.

Only a few counts were recorded for this clonotype. The rearrangement joins TRBV4-1 to TRBJ2-3; 9 positions match TRBD2. The CDR3 is 17 amino acids. With 1 base clipped from V and 1 base from J, the junction kept 6 bases outside the gene matches. CDR1 and CDR2 (germline): MGHRA, YSYEKL. The CDR3 protein is CASSQAPLAGGTDTQYF. In DNA form, the CDR3 reads TGCGCCAGCAGCCAAGCCCCACTAGCGGGCGGCACAGATACGCAGTATTTT.